The sequence of this T cell receptor beta chain was determined in a study of T cell repertoires in aging, cancer and after chemotherapy. On the study more broadly: Patients with glioblastoma brain tumors were sampled before and after temozolomide-based therapy.

TRB rearrangements spanning V, D and J were amplified using mixed TRB-A/B primers. TCRdb re-derived calls from the multiplex PCR reads in MiXCR, one entry per CDR3 protein. Of roughly 18,000 distinct CDR3 sequences listed, 35% to 40% are singletons. The germline V gene encodes CDR1 LNHDA and CDR2 SQIVND (reference sequence). There are 16 residues in the CDR3. The J segment lost 3 bases and the V segment lost 5 bases, leaving 13 bases of the junction unmatched. The template was genomic DNA from peripheral blood, not RNA. This clonotype has just a few counts. V gene TRBV19 combines with J gene TRBJ2-7; 7 nucleotides match TRBD2. The TCR sequence derives from a human donor with a solid tumor. The sequenced sample consisted of blood. The CDR3 DNA follows: TGTGCCAGTAGTTCCCCTAGCGGCCCCTCCCTCTACGAGCAGTACTTC. As protein: CASSSPSGPSLYEQYF.